Following are 32 T cell receptor beta chains from one sample sequenced in a study of tumor-infiltrating lymphocytes in primary liver carcinoma. Co-extracting RNA and DNA was done with 20-30 mg of unsorted bulk tissue as input. The investigators made TCR beta cDNA from about 500 ng total RNA, using a constant-region primer. Libraries covering TCR beta were generated through three nested multiplex PCR rounds (using a slightly modified ARM-PCR). It was with TRBV1-TRBV30 forward primers and a C-beta reverse primer that the first two PCR rounds were run, at around 10 cycles each. TCRdb re-called the multiplex PCR reads with MiXCR, one entry per CDR3 protein. Of more than 100,000 distinct CDR3 sequences detected, around 70% appear once; the ten largest clones hold roughly 7.3%. The sequencing sample was made of tumor-adjacent normal liver tissue. Every receptor here comes from a woman aged 55-70 years with primary liver carcinoma and hepatitis B virus infection.

A remark on this clonotype: At one end, the junction sequence differs from germline, possibly due to a read error. The V gene is TRBV6-2 or TRBV6-3, the J gene TRBJ2-1; perhaps TRBD2 as D (5 bases). The germline V gene has CDR1 MNHEY and CDR2 SVGEGT. CDR3 length: 15 amino acids. The DNA of the CDR3 is TGCGCCAGCAGTTACGAGTCTGTGGGAGAGAATGAGCAGTTCTTC. This gives the protein CASSYESVGENEQFF.

This clonotype was seen many times. V usage is TRBV13 and J usage is TRBJ2-5; tentatively, D is TRBD1 (6 bases). The germline V and J ends were trimmed by 5 bases and 2 bases, with 18 bases remaining between them. This CDR3 comprises 16 residues. The germline CDR1 and CDR2 sequences are PRHDT and FYEKMQ (reference sequence). The CDR3: CASSDAGTRKQETQYF. DNA for the CDR3: TGTGCCAGCAGCGACGCCGGGACACGAAAACAAGAGACCCAGTACTTC.

This clonotype has just one count. V is TRBV13 and J is TRBJ1-5; D unclear. The J call may be incorrect, as the DNA end agrees better with TRBJ2-3. Germline CDR1 is PRHDT and CDR2 is FYEKMQ (reference sequence). The CDR3 runs 12 residues. CDR3 bases: TGTGCCAGCAGCCTACACAATCAGACCCAGTATTTT. Its protein product is CASSLHNQTQYF.

There are many counts of this clonotype. The chain has TRBV28 and TRBJ2-5; TRBD2 matches 7 bases. Germline V lookup: CDR1 MDHEN, CDR2 SYDVKM. This CDR3 is 14 amino acids long. The junction had 4 bases not matched to a gene; V was cut back by 0 bases and J by 6 bases. Here the CDR3 reads CASSLWGEGKTQYF. The DNA for the CDR3 is TGTGCCAGCAGTTTATGGGGGGAGGGAAAGACCCAGTACTTC.

Turning to this clonotype: This clone may be a read error of a much larger clone one base away. The chain joins TRBV28 to TRBJ2-7; D may be TRBD1 (7 bases). The germline V gene encodes CDR1 MDHEN and CDR2 SYDVKM. This CDR3 has 17 residues. V was clipped by 4 bases and J by 2 bases, with 21 bases between them. The CDR3 is CASSSQGGCGPPYEQYF. Here the CDR3 DNA reads TGTGCCAGCAGTTCCCAGGGGGGTTGCGGGCCTCCCTACGAGCAGTACTTC.

The chain is built from TRBV6-5 and TRBJ1-2, with 9 bases identical to TRBD1. The CDR3 has 17 residues. Germline lookup yields CDR1 MNHEY and CDR2 SVGAGI. The CDR3 is CASRPYRTGESPNGYTF. CDR3 in DNA: TGTGCGAGCCGTCCCTATAGGACAGGGGAGAGTCCTAATGGCTACACCTTC.

Points on this clonotype: The conserved phenylalanine or tryptophan is not found at the CDR3 terminus, so this likely reflects a read error. The chain combines TRBV6-6 with TRBJ2-3; D remains ambiguous. There are 15 residues in the CDR3. V lost 2 bases and J lost 1, with 10 bases in between. Germline V gene data show CDR1 as MNHNY and CDR2 as SVGAGI (reference sequence). The CDR3 DNA reads as TGTGCCAGCAGTTACGGCAGGCGTCGCACAGATACGCAGTATCTT. It translates to CASSYGRRRTDTQYL.

The V gene is TRBV18, the J gene TRBJ2-5; D ambiguous. This CDR3 spans 11 amino acids. Germline CDR1 is KGHSH and CDR2 is LQKENI. V lost 3 bases and J lost 7, with 6 bases in between. The CDR3 loop is CASSPKATQYF. The CDR3 DNA sequence: TGTGCCAGCTCACCTAAAGCGACCCAGTACTTC.

Remarks on this clonotype: Sequence at one end of the junction differs from germline and may be a read error. The CDR3 bases are TGTGCCAGCAGCCTAATTCACCATGACGAGCACTACTTC. Protein product: CASSLIHHDEHYF. J is TRBJ2-7 and V is TRBV5-5; no clear D. The CDR3 runs 13 residues. Germline V gives CDR1 SGHKS, CDR2 YYEKEE (reference sequence).

This clonotype has just one count. The junction departs from germline at one end; a sequencing error may be responsible. The V gene is TRBV7-3, the J gene TRBJ2-1, with D perhaps assigned TRBD1 or TRBD2 (5 bases each). There are 15 residues in the CDR3. CDR1 and CDR2 from the germline V gene are SGHTA and FQGTGA. CDR3 in DNA: TGTGCCAGCAGCTTAGGGGGTGGTGGCGTCAATGGGCAGTTCTTC. It is translated as CASSLGGGGVNGQFF. Combining the CDR3 with reference TRBV7-3 and TRBJ2-1 gives the whole variable domain GAGVSQTPSNKVTEKGKYVELRCDPISGHTALYWYRQSLGQGPEFLIYFQGTGAADDSGLPNDRFFAVRPEGSVSTLKIQRTERGDSAVYLCASSLGGGGVNGQFFGPGTRLTVL.

With regard to this clonotype: A much larger clone is a single base away; this may be a read error. This sequence joins TRBV28 and TRBJ2-5; D is tentatively TRBD1 or TRBD2 (5 bases each). Trimming pared 7 bases from V and 4 bases from J, leaving 22 bases between. CDR3 size: 16 residues. Germline lookup yields CDR1 MDHEN and CDR2 SYDVKM. The CDR3 spells CASNPHGTYGAETQYF. The CDR3, as DNA: TGTGCCAGCAACCCACACGGGACCTATGGGGCAGAGACCCAGTACTTC.

This clonotype was seen ten or more times. The CDR3 DNA reads TGTGCTAGTGCCCAGGGGGCGAGTGGCTACACCTTC. It translates to CASAQGASGYTF. The chain carries TRBV12-5 and TRBJ1-2, with 8 positions matching TRBD1. Germline V CDR1 and CDR2: LGHNT, FRNRAP. The V segment lost 7 bases and the J segment 7 bases; nucleotides outside the gene matches: 5. CDR3 length equals 12 residues.

To note about this clonotype: Since no conserved phenylalanine or tryptophan closes the CDR3, a read error is the likely cause. V and J are TRBV5-6 and TRBJ2-1, with 7 bases aligning to TRBD2. The J segment lost 6 bases and the V segment lost 3 bases, leaving 9 bases of the junction unmatched. CDR1 is SGHDT and CDR2 is YYEEEE in the germline V gene. The CDR3 has 15 amino acids. CDR3 sequence: CASSSRTRMTNEQFL. CDR3 in DNA: TGTGCCAGCAGCTCCCGGACTAGGATGACCAATGAGCAGTTCTTG.

A word on this clonotype: A read error may be the cause here, since a much bigger clone is one base away. V and J are TRBV28 and TRBJ2-7; the match to TRBD2 covers 15 bases. Losses at the gene ends were 6 bases for V and 2 bases for J; bases not matched to a gene: 5. There are 16 residues in the CDR3. Germline loops: CDR1 MDHEN, CDR2 SYDVKM. CDR3 nucleotides: TGTGCCAGCAGAGGGACTAGCGGGAGGAGCCCCTACGAGCAGTACTTC. Protein product: CASRGTSGRSPYEQYF.

This clonotype was seen once. At one end, the junction sequence differs from germline, possibly due to a read error. This rearrangement joins TRBV7-8 to TRBJ2-3; D is undetermined. Judging by the DNA end, TRBJ1-5 fits better; the J call may be wrong. This CDR3 spans 16 amino acids. Germline lookup yields CDR1 SGHVS and CDR2 FQNEAQ. The CDR3 reads CATSPLAGGPADTQHF. DNA for the CDR3: TGTGCCACCAGCCCCCTAGCGGGAGGGCCCGCAGATACGCAGCATTTT.

This clonotype is a singleton in its sample. At one end the junction does not follow the germline gene, possibly because of a read error. The gene calls are TRBV29-1 and TRBJ2-7; D is unresolved. Germline-derived CDR1 and CDR2 are SQVTM and ANQGSEA. The CDR3 totals 12 residues. The CDR3 protein is CSVGIMLSEHYF. The CDR3 bases are TGCAGCGTTGGTATCATGTTGTCCGAGCACTACTTC.

Points on this clonotype: One base away lies a much larger clone, so this may be a sequencing read error. The chain couples TRBV7-9 to TRBJ2-3; 12 nucleotides agree with TRBD2. Germline values: CDR1 SEHNR, CDR2 FQNEAQ (reference sequence). The CDR3 covers 18 residues. The CDR3 DNA sequence: TGTGCCAGCAGCTCCCTTACCGGGCTAGCGGGAGGGGCAGATATGCAGTATTTT. Amino acids: CASSSLTGLAGGADMQYF.

Points on this clonotype: The junction departs from germline at one end; a sequencing error may be responsible. This chain links TRBV12-3 or TRBV12-4 with TRBJ2-1; 8 nucleotides align to TRBD2. There are 13 residues in the CDR3. CDR3 DNA sequence: TGTACCAGCTCCGAAGTAGCGGGACATGAGCAGTTCTTC. This translates into CTSSEVAGHEQFF.

With regard to this clonotype: The junction differs from germline at one of its ends, possibly a read error. J is TRBJ2-2 and V is TRBV6-4; D unclear. Germline values: CDR1 MRHNA, CDR2 SNTAGT. The CDR3 extends over 13 amino acids. DNA of the CDR3: TGTGTCAGCAGTGATACATCGTCGCGGGAGCTGTTTTTT. It codes for CVSSDTSSRELFF.

A word on this clonotype: Sequence at one end of the junction differs from germline and may be a read error. V and J are TRBV6-5 and TRBJ2-2, with D perhaps TRBD1 (5 bases). Looked up from germline, CDR1 is MNHEY and CDR2 is SVGAGI. This CDR3 comprises 15 residues. Here the CDR3 reads CVSNKTPDSTGELFF. DNA of the CDR3: TGTGTCAGCAATAAAACTCCAGACAGCACCGGGGAGCTGTTTTTT.

For this clonotype: Its ends do not fully match the called genes, so a read error is possible. The CDR3 bases are TGTGCCAGCAGTTTCTGGGAACCGAACACGGAAGCTTTCTTT. Translation gives CASSFWEPNTEAFF. The chain couples TRBV12-3 or TRBV12-4 to TRBJ1-1; D is undetermined. The CDR3 runs 14 residues.

This clonotype has at least ten counts. The gene calls are TRBV7-9 and TRBJ1-2, with D perhaps matching TRBD1 (5 bases). This CDR3 comprises 14 residues. Germline V gene sequence: CDR1 SEHNR, CDR2 FQNEAQ (reference sequence). With 2 bases removed from V and 4 bases from J, the gap between germline ends came to 11 bases. CDR3 protein: CASSLPGFTYGYTF. The CDR3 DNA sequence: TGTGCCAGCAGCTTACCAGGGTTTACCTATGGCTACACCTTC.

Points on this clonotype: A much larger clone differs from this one at a single base, so this may be a read error. This chain joins TRBV5-1 and TRBJ1-4; D is unresolved. Germline V gene data show CDR1 as SGHRS and CDR2 as YFSETQ. V was clipped by 4 bases and J by 5 bases, with 15 bases between them. This CDR3 is 15 amino acids long. CDR3 amino acids: CASSTGPTINEKLFF. CDR3 in DNA: TGCGCCAGCAGCACCGGACCTACCATAAATGAAAAACTGTTTTTT. The full variable domain, its missing parts supplied by reference TRBV5-1 and TRBJ1-4, is KAGVTQTPRYLIKTRGQQVTLSCSPISGHRSVSWYQQTPGQGLQFLFEYFSETQRNKGNFPGRFSGRQFSNSRSEMNVSTLELGDSALYLCASSTGPTINEKLFFGSGTQLSVL.

To note about this clonotype: A much larger clonotype is one base distant, so this may be a read error. The rearrangement joins TRBV14 to TRBJ2-7; no firm D call. This CDR3 is 16 amino acids long. Deletions cut 4 bases from V and 2 bases from J, with 18 bases between. Germline loops: CDR1 SGHDN, CDR2 FVKESK. CDR3 sequence: CASSPRSRIRPYEQYF. The CDR3 nucleotides are TGTGCCAGCAGCCCTCGAAGTAGGATCCGACCCTACGAGCAGTACTTC.

To note about this clonotype: The junction shows a germline mismatch at one end, possibly a read error. The V call is TRBV29-1, the J call TRBJ2-1, with 9 nucleotides matching TRBD2. Germline values: CDR1 SQVTM, CDR2 ANQGSEA. The CDR3 runs 14 residues. For the CDR3, the DNA is TGTAGCGTTGCAGGGACTAGCAGGAAGTATGAGCAGTTCTTC. It codes for CSVAGTSRKYEQFF.

In this sample, this clonotype turned up once. The junction departs from germline at one end; a sequencing error may be responsible. The chain recombines TRBV4-2 with TRBJ2-2; possibly TRBD1 or TRBD2 for D (5 bases each). This CDR3 has 16 amino acids. Germline CDR1 and CDR2: LGHNA and YNFKEQ. This chain's CDR3 is CVSSQGTSMNTGELFF. CDR3 coding DNA: TGTGTCAGCAGCCAAGGGACCAGTATGAACACCGGGGAGCTGTTTTTT.

The chain employs TRBV4-1 and TRBJ1-5; D is perhaps TRBD1 (5 bases). Germline-derived CDR1 and CDR2 are MGHRA and YSYEKL. V was pared by 4 bases and J by 5 bases, with 21 bases between. This CDR3 is built from 17 residues. This chain's CDR3 is CASSPWGLLRSDQPQHF. The CDR3 DNA reads as TGCGCCAGCAGCCCTTGGGGCCTTCTGCGAAGCGATCAGCCCCAGCATTTT.

To note about this clonotype: The junction shows a germline mismatch at one end, possibly a read error. This chain links TRBV11-2 with TRBJ2-1; D not certain. The CDR3 consists of 15 residues. Germline lookup yields CDR1 SGHAT and CDR2 FQNNGV. The CDR3 nucleotides are TGTGCCAGAAGCCATGGTATATCAACCTACAATGCGCAGTTCTTC. Protein: CARSHGISTYNAQFF.

A word on this clonotype: Mismatch with germline at one junction end may stem from a read error. J is TRBJ2-1 and V is TRBV20-1; either TRBD1 or TRBD2 may fit D (5 bases each). The germline CDR1 and CDR2 sequences are DFQATT and SNEGSKA (reference sequence). The CDR3 is made up of 14 amino acids. CDR3 region: CSARGGSTGNERFF. The CDR3 nucleotides read TGCAGTGCTCGGGGCGGATCCACGGGGAATGAGCGGTTCTTC.

Note on this clonotype: Because it lacks the conserved phenylalanine or tryptophan at the end, this CDR3 is likely a read error. The V call is TRBV12-3 or TRBV12-4, the J call TRBJ1-5, with D hard to call. The CDR3 length is 15 residues. With 5 bases removed from V and 5 bases from J, the gap between germline ends came to 16 bases. This chain's CDR3 is CASSPQWRRDQPQHS. DNA for the CDR3: TGTGCCAGCAGTCCGCAGTGGAGAAGAGATCAGCCCCAGCATTCT.

Concerning this clonotype: The junction and the germline gene differ at one end; a read error may be behind it. As DNA, the CDR3 is TGCGCCAGCACCTTACAGGTGAACACTGAAGCTCTCTTT. Translating gives CASTLQVNTEALF. This sequence joins TRBV7-9 and TRBJ1-1, with a weak D call TRBD1 (5 bases). CDR1 SEHNR and CDR2 FQNEAQ come from the germline V gene (reference sequence). This CDR3 spans 13 amino acids.

CDR3 coding DNA: TGTGCCAGCAGCGCGCTAGCGGTAAGGTCAGATACGCAGCATTTT. This translates into CASSALAVRSDTQHF. The chain combines TRBV6-1 with TRBJ2-3; no definite D call. The J call may not be correct, given that the DNA end is closer to TRBJ1-5. The CDR3 is 15 amino acids. The germline V gene encodes CDR1 MNHNS and CDR2 SASEGT.